The 20 T cell receptor beta chains below were found in one sample sequenced in a study of tumor-infiltrating lymphocytes in primary liver carcinoma. For each extraction, RNA and DNA were obtained together from approximately 20-30 mg of unsorted bulk tissue. With a constant-region primer, TCR beta cDNA was made from approximately 520 ng of total RNA. Libraries covering TCR beta were generated through three nested multiplex PCR rounds (using a slightly modified ARM-PCR). The first two PCR rounds used TRBV1-TRBV30 primers with a Cbeta primer, 9 to 11 cycles each. TCRdb re-derived calls from the multiplex PCR reads in MiXCR, one entry per CDR3 protein. The data contain roughly 190,000 distinct CDR3 sequences, around four fifths of them singletons. Specimen: tumor tissue from primary liver carcinoma. The receptors stem from a man aged 40-49 years with primary liver carcinoma and hepatitis B virus infection.

As to this clonotype: Since the CDR3 does not end with the conserved phenylalanine or tryptophan, this likely comes from a read error. No DNA is shown, since the ends of the CDR3 on it are uncertain; the CDR3 is the one TCRdb lists. The rearrangement uses TRBV4-3 and TRBJ1-2; the listed D gene, TRBD1, was not tested against the DNA. The germline CDR1 and CDR2 sequences are LGHNA and YSLEER. The CDR3 sequence runs 15 residues, both termini included. The CDR3 reads CASSQDTRGPHGHTS.

This clonotype was detected only once. The missing conserved phenylalanine or tryptophan at the end of this CDR3 makes a read error likely. The V gene is TRBV6-2 or TRBV6-3, the J gene TRBJ2-5; the D gene is possibly TRBD2 (6 bases). The CDR3 contains 16 residues. The V gene's germline CDR1 is MNHEY and CDR2 SVGEGT. The CDR3 loop reads CTSSQWTAAGEETQYL. CDR3 nucleotide sequence: TGTACCAGCAGTCAATGGACGGCAGCGGGCGAAGAGACCCAGTACTTA.

Concerning this clonotype: A clone one base away is much larger, so this may be a read error. The J gene is TRBJ1-5, the V gene TRBV28; a weak D match, TRBD1 (5 bases). Germline assignment: CDR1 MDHEN and CDR2 SYDVKM. This CDR3 region has 17 residues. DNA for the CDR3: TGTGCCTGCAGACCCACTAAGGGGATCGGAAGCAATCAGCCCCAGCATTTT. Protein sequence: CACRPTKGIGSNQPQHF.

This clonotype has a single count. A single base separates this from a much larger clone, so it may be a read error. This chain connects TRBV28 to TRBJ2-3, with TRBD1 matching 9 bases. This CDR3 has 17 residues. Germline CDR1 is MDHEN and CDR2 is SYDVKM. CDR3 residues: CASSLTAQGADTDTQNF. The CDR3, as DNA: TGTGCCAGCAGTCTAACCGCACAGGGGGCGGACACAGATACGCAGAATTTT.

Note on this clonotype: The junction differs from germline at one of its ends, possibly a read error. The V gene is TRBV10-2, the J gene TRBJ2-6, with D uncertain. The CDR3 contains 11 residues. In germline, CDR1 is WSHSY, CDR2 SAAADI. DNA for the CDR3: TGCGCCAGCAGTTGGGCGAACGTCCAGACTTTC. Residues: CASSWANVQTF.

This clonotype came up a few times. A much larger clonotype is one base distant, so this may be a read error. The rearrangement joins TRBV30 to TRBJ1-1; no clear D gene. Germline CDR1 GTSNPN, CDR2 SVGIG (reference sequence). The CDR3 is made up of 11 amino acids. This chain's CDR3 is CAWRRNAEAFF. The CDR3 coding sequence is TGTGCCTGGAGACGGAACGCTGAAGCTTTCTTT.

About this clonotype itself: Sequence at one end of the junction differs from germline and may be a read error. This chain connects TRBV6-6 to TRBJ2-7; no clear D. CDR1 is MNHNY and CDR2 is SVGAGI in the germline V gene (reference sequence). This CDR3 spans 11 amino acids. The CDR3 DNA reads TGTACCAGCAGTACTAAAGACGAGCAATACTTC. Translation gives CTSSTKDEQYF.

Concerning this clonotype: The junction differs from germline at one of its ends, possibly a read error. The rearrangement links TRBV4-3 to TRBJ2-1; 9 bases fit TRBD2. Germline CDR1 and CDR2: LGHNA and YSLEER. The CDR3 spans 17 residues. The CDR3, as DNA: TGCGCCGGCAGCCAAGACCTTGCGGGAGGGCCGTACAATGAGCAGTTCTTC. Encoded protein: CAGSQDLAGGPYNEQFF.

V is TRBV4-3 and J is TRBJ2-7; D is ambiguous. With the DNA end fitting TRBJ2-1 better, the J assignment may be wrong. CDR1 is LGHNA and CDR2 is YSLEER in the germline V gene. CDR3 length: 14 amino acids. The CDR3 loop is CASSHLGGAGEQFF. For the CDR3, the DNA is TGCGCCAGCAGTCACCTGGGCGGAGCAGGCGAGCAGTTCTTC.

The V call is TRBV11-2, the J call TRBJ2-7, with 7 positions matching TRBD1. Trimming cost V 2 bases and J 6 bases; bases outside gene matches: 10. The CDR3 covers 15 residues. Per the germline V gene, CDR1 is SGHAT and CDR2 is FQNNGV. The CDR3 is CASSLRSTGESEQYF. The CDR3 region has the DNA TGTGCCAGCAGCTTACGATCTACAGGGGAAAGCGAGCAGTACTTC.

This clonotype occurred many times. The chain uses TRBV28 and TRBJ2-3; 7 bases map to TRBD2. Germline-derived CDR1 and CDR2 are MDHEN and SYDVKM. V shed 4 bases and J 0 bases; nucleotides not matched to a gene: 4. This CDR3 has 15 amino acids. CDR3 sequence: CASSWLADSTDTQYF. The CDR3 nucleotides are TGTGCCAGCAGTTGGCTAGCGGATAGCACAGATACGCAGTATTTT.

This clonotype appeared a single time. At one boundary the junction diverges from the germline segment, which might be a read error. The chain recombines TRBV6-2 or TRBV6-3 with TRBJ2-5, with TRBD2 matching over 10 bases. Looked up from germline, CDR1 is MNHEY and CDR2 is SVGEGT. The CDR3 extends over 17 amino acids. CDR3 in DNA: TGTGCCAGCAGCGAAAGGATTAGCGGGAGGACCGAAATAACCCAATACTTC. Its protein product is CASSERISGRTEITQYF.

Only a few counts were recorded for this clonotype. The chain couples TRBV18 to TRBJ2-6, with D perhaps matching TRBD1 (5 bases). CDR1 and CDR2 (germline): KGHSH, LQKENI. The CDR3 length is 19 residues. V was shortened by 1 base and J by 4 bases, with 20 bases between the two germline ends. CDR3 DNA: TGTGCCAGCTCACCACTCGGTCCCAGGGCCGTTGGGGGGGCCAACGTCCTGACTTTC. Its protein is CASSPLGPRAVGGANVLTF.

In regard to this clonotype: It may be a read error: a sequence one base away is much more abundant. This sequence joins TRBV29-1 and TRBJ2-1; 8 positions match TRBD1. The CDR3 runs to 13 residues. Germline V gives CDR1 SQVTM, CDR2 ANQGSEA. The CDR3 sequence is CSFDPGGGNEQFF. As DNA, the CDR3 is TGCAGCTTTGATCCAGGGGGCGGCAATGAGCAGTTCTTC.

For this clonotype: Compared with germline, one end of the junction differs, possibly owing to a read error. The genes are TRBV11-1 and TRBJ2-1; D possibly corresponds to TRBD1 (5 bases). Germline CDR1 is SGHAT and CDR2 is FQDESV (reference sequence). There are 14 residues in the CDR3. This chain's CDR3 is CASTLDSADNVQFF. The CDR3 nucleotides read TGTGCCAGCACCTTAGACTCGGCGGACAATGTGCAGTTCTTC.

At least ten counts were recorded for this clonotype. The chain links TRBV6-1 to TRBJ2-7; 10 bases are a match to TRBD2. The V gene's germline CDR1 is MNHNS and CDR2 SASEGT. The junction had 2 bases not matched to a gene; V was cut back by 6 bases and J by 3 bases. There are 13 residues in the CDR3. The CDR3 DNA sequence: TGTGCCAGCAGCGGACTAGCGGTCTACGAGCAGTACTTC. Its translation: CASSGLAVYEQYF.

Worth noting for this clonotype: At one of its ends the junction is not consistent with the germline gene, which may arise from a read error. The rearrangement joins TRBV6-1 to TRBJ2-1; possibly TRBD2 for D (6 bases). The CDR3 loop spans 15 amino acids. Germline V gene sequence: CDR1 MNHNS, CDR2 SASEGT. The DNA of the CDR3 is TGTGCCAGCAGGACTAGGGGCATCATTAACAATGGGCAGTTCTTC. Translated: CASRTRGIINNGQFF.

This chain joins TRBV5-6 and TRBJ2-3; the D is unclear. V lost 0 bases to trimming and J lost 2 bases, with 13 bases between them. The CDR3 consists of 16 residues. The germline V gene encodes CDR1 SGHDT and CDR2 YYEEEE. CDR3 DNA: TGTGCCAGCAGCTTGGAGGTAACCAGGTCCACAGATACGCAGTATTTT. It is translated as CASSLEVTRSTDTQYF. The full variable domain, in which reference TRBV5-6 and TRBJ2-3 provide the parts outside the CDR3, is DAGVTQSPTHLIKTRGQQVTLRCSPKSGHDTVSWYQQALGQGPQFIFQYYEEEERQRGNFPDRFSGHQFPNYSSELNVNALLLGDSALYLCASSLEVTRSTDTQYFGPGTRLTVL.

CDR3 amino acids: CVSSFDRDNEQFF. Here the CDR3 DNA reads TGTGTGAGCAGTTTTGACAGAGACAATGAGCAGTTCTTC. The chain has TRBV12-3 or TRBV12-4 and TRBJ2-1; D might be TRBD1 (5 bases). The CDR3 consists of 13 residues.

Details on this clonotype: At one of its ends the junction is not consistent with the germline gene, which may arise from a read error. This chain connects TRBV6-5 to TRBJ1-6; 7 nucleotides align to TRBD1. The CDR3 has 18 residues. Germline CDR1 MNHEY, CDR2 SVGAGI. CDR3: CASSYAITGEGHNSPLHF. Written as DNA, the CDR3 is TGTGCCAGCAGTTACGCAATTACAGGGGAAGGGCATAATTCACCCCTTCACTTT.